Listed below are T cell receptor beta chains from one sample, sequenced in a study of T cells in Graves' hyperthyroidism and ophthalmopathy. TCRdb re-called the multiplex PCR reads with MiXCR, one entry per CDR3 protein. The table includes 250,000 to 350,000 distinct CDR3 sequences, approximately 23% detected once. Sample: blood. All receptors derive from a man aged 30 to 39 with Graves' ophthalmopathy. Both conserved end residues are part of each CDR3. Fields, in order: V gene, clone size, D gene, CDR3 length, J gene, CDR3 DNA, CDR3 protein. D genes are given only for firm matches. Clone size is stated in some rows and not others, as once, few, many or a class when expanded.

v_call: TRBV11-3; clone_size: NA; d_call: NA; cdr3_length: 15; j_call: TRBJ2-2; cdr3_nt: TGTGCCAGCAGCTTAGGTCGCACACACACCGGGGAGCTGTTTTTT; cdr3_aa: CASSLGRTHTGELFF
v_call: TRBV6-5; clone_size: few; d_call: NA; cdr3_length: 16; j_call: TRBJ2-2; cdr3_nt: TGTGCCAGCAGTTACGACACTTTTAATACCTTCGGGGAGCTGTTTTTT; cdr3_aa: CASSYDTFNTFGELFF
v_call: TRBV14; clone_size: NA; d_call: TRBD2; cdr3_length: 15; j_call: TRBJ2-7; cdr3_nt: TGTGCCAGCAGCTACGGACTAGCGGGAACCTACGAGCAGTACTTC; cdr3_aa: CASSYGLAGTYEQYF
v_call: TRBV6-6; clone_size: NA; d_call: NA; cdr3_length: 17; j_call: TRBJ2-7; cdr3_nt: TGTGCCAGCAGTTACTCTAGCATTAGCGGAGGGAGCTACGAGCAGTACTTC; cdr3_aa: CASSYSSISGGSYEQYF
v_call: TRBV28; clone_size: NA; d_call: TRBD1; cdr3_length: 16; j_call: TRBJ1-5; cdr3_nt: TGTGCCAGTCGGGACAGGGAGAGGGGGTCGGATCAGCCCCAGCATTTT; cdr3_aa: CASRDRERGSDQPQHF
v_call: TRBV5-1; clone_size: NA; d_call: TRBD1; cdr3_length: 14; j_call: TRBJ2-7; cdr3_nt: TGCGCCAGCAGCTGGGGTTCGACAGGGGACGAGCAGTACTTC; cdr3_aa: CASSWGSTGDEQYF
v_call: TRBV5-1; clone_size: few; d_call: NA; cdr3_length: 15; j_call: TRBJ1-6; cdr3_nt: TGCGCCAGCAGCTTGGCTCGCTATGGCAATTCACCCCTCCACTTT; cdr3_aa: CASSLARYGNSPLHF
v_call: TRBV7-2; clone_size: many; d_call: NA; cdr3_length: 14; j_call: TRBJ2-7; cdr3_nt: TGTGCCAGCAGCTTACAACAGATCTCCTACGAGCAGTACTTC; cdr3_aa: CASSLQQISYEQYF
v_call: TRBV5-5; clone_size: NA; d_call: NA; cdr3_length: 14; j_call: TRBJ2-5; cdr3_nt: TGTGCCAGCAGCTTATTGGGTGGGGGGGAGACCCAGTACTTC; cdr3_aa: CASSLLGGGETQYF
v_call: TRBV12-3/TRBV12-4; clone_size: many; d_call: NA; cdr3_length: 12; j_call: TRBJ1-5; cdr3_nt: TGTGCCAGCAGAGAGGGAGGGCAGCCCCAGCATTTT; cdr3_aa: CASREGGQPQHF
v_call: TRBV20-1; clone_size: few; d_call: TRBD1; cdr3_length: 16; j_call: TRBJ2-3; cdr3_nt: TGCAGTGCTAGAGATCGCGGCAGGGGGTACACAGATACGCAGTATTTT; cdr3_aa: CSARDRGRGYTDTQYF
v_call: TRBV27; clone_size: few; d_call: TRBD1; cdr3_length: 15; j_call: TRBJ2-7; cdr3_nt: TGTGCCAGCAGCAAGGGACAGGTCCTTATCTACGAGCAGTACTTC; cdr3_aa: CASSKGQVLIYEQYF
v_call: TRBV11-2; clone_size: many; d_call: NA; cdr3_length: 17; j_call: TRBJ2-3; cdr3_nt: TGTGCCAGCAGCTTAGAAGGGGGGTGGCGTATCACAGATACGCAGTATTTT; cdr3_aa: CASSLEGGWRITDTQYF
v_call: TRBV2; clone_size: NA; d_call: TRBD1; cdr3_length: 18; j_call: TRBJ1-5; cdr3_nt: TGTGCCAGCAGTGAAGATAATACCTTTTGGGACAGGACTCAGCCCCAGCATTTT; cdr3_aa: CASSEDNTFWDRTQPQHF
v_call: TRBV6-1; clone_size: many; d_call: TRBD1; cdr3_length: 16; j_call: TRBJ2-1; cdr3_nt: TGTGCCAGCAGTGGACCCGGGACAGGGGATTACAATGAGCAGTTCTTC; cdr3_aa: CASSGPGTGDYNEQFF
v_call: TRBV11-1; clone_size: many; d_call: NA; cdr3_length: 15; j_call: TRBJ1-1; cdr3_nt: TGTGCCAGCAGCTTCCAGGGACTTACGGACACTGAAGCTTTCTTT; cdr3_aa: CASSFQGLTDTEAFF
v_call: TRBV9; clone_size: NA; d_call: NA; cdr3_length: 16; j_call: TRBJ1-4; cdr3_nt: TGTGCCAGCAGCGTAGATTCCGGTTCAACTAATGAAAAACTGTTTTTT; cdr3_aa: CASSVDSGSTNEKLFF
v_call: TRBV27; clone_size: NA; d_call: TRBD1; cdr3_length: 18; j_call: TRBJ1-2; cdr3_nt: TGTGCCAGCAGTTCCACGGGACAGGGGGCAGTAGCTAACTATGGCTACATCTTC; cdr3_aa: CASSSTGQGAVANYGYIF
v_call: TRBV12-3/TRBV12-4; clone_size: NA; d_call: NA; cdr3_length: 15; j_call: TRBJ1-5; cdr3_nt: TGTGCCAGCAGCTCCCCCGGGACCTGGGGGCAGCCCCAGCATTTT; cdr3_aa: CASSSPGTWGQPQHF
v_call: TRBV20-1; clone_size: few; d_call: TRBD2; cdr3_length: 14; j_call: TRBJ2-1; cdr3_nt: TGCAGTGCTAGAGATAGGACTAGCTTCAATGAGCAGTTCTTC; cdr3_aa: CSARDRTSFNEQFF
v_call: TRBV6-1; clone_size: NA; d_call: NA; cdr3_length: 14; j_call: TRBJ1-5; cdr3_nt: TGTGCCAGCGGTCGGGCCAGGGTCAATCAGCCCCAGCATTTT; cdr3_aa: CASGRARVNQPQHF
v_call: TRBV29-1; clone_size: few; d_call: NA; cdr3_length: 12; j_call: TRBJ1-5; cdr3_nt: TGCAGCGTTTTATCCGGCAATCAGCCCCAGCATTTT; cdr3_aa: CSVLSGNQPQHF
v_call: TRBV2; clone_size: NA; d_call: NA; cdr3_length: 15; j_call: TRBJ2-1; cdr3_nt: TGTGCCAGCATCCAGAGGAAAAGCTCCTACAATGAGCAGTTCTTC; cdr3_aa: CASIQRKSSYNEQFF
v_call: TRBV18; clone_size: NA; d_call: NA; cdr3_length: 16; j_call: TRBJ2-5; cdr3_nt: TGTGCCAGCTCACCAACCAGGACAGCGCCCCAAGAGACCCAGTACTTC; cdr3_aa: CASSPTRTAPQETQYF
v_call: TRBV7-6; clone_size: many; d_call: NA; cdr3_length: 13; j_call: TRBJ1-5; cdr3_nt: TGTGCCAGCAGCTTAGGGCAGGGTCAGCCCCAGCATTTT; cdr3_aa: CASSLGQGQPQHF
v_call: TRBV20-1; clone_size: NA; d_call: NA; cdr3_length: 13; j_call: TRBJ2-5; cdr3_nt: TGCAGTGCCCAACACGGTTCCCAAGAGACCCAGTACTTC; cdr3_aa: CSAQHGSQETQYF